The 26 T cell receptor beta chains presented below share a single source sample, sequenced in a study of human T cells and chemical hapten exposure. Regarding time point: healthy volunteer bleed at 2 weeks. The authors' total RNA extraction used unfractionated whole blood. One entry per CDR3 protein, called by TCRdb with MiXCR from the RACE reads. This table holds around 130,000 distinct CDR3 sequences, about 9% found once. Sequences were obtained from whole blood. These receptors all come from a male donor in good health. Some clones in this sample may be carry-over from other donors' samples.

This clonotype was seen only a few times. The chain uses TRBV5-1 and TRBJ2-7; D possibly corresponds to TRBD2 (6 bases). Trimming shortened V by 4 bases and J by 3 bases, and 14 bases separated the two germline ends. CDR1 SGHRS and CDR2 YFSETQ come from the germline V gene. The CDR3 contains 14 residues. DNA of the CDR3: TGCGCCAGCAGCGAGTCGGGAGTGGTCTACGAGCAGTACTTC. Its protein is CASSESGVVYEQYF.

In its sample, this clonotype was seen many times. The J gene is TRBJ1-5, the V gene TRBV6-5, with 7 bases identical to TRBD1. CDR3 length: 17 amino acids. CDR1 and CDR2 (germline): MNHEY, SVGAGI. V was clipped by 11 bases and J by 0 bases; unmatched bases: 16. CDR3: CALCQGRGGFSNQPQHF. CDR3 DNA sequence: TGTGCCCTATGCCAAGGGCGAGGGGGCTTTAGCAATCAGCCCCAGCATTTT.

This clonotype was counted between two and nine times. V gene TRBV7-2 combines with J gene TRBJ2-7; 9 bases are shared with TRBD2. CDR3 length: 15 residues. The ends lost 7 bases at V and 2 bases at J; junction bases unmatched: 9. The germline CDR1 and CDR2 sequences are SGHTA and FQGNSA. The CDR3 region has the DNA TGTGCCAGCACCCCGACTAGCGGAGCCGCCTACGAGCAGTACTTC. Translation: CASTPTSGAAYEQYF.

V is TRBV7-3 and J is TRBJ2-3, with D possibly TRBD1 on 6 matching bases. CDR3 length equals 14 residues. V was trimmed by 5 bases and J by 2 bases, leaving 11 bases between them. Germline V lookup: CDR1 SGHTA, CDR2 FQGTGA. CDR3 nucleotide sequence: TGTGCCAGCAGCATTACAGGGACCACAGATACGCAGTATTTT. Protein: CASSITGTTDTQYF.

There are many counts of this clonotype. The chain joins TRBV11-2 to TRBJ2-4, with 9 bases matching TRBD1. CDR3 length: 18 amino acids. The germline gives CDR1 SGHAT, CDR2 FQNNGV. Trimming took 2 bases from V and 0 from J; bases not matched to a gene: 8. The DNA of the CDR3 is TGTGCCAGCAGCTTACTTCCTACAGGGGGCTTAGCCAAAAACATTCAGTACTTC. Residues: CASSLLPTGGLAKNIQYF.

Ten or more counts support this clonotype. The rearrangement joins TRBV6-6 to TRBJ2-3; D remains unclear. The germline V and J ends were trimmed by 6 bases and 0 bases, with 25 bases remaining between them. The germline V gene encodes CDR1 MNHNY and CDR2 SVGAGI (reference sequence). The CDR3 consists of 19 residues. CDR3 region: CASREVFRLFYPSTDTQYF. In nucleotides, the CDR3 is TGTGCCAGCAGGGAAGTGTTCAGGCTTTTCTATCCTAGCACAGATACGCAGTATTTT.

In this sample, this clonotype turned up a few times. The chain couples TRBV12-3 or TRBV12-4 to TRBJ1-5; D is undetermined. Deletions cut 3 bases from V and 1 base from J, with 16 bases between. CDR3 size: 17 residues. CDR3 coding DNA: TGTGCCAGCAGTTTGCAGGCAACCCCGGGAAGCAATCAGCCCCAGCATTTT. Protein: CASSLQATPGSNQPQHF.

This clonotype was seen a few times. The chain joins TRBV12-3 or TRBV12-4 to TRBJ2-2; D might be TRBD1 or TRBD2, each matching 5 bases. This CDR3 contains 15 residues. Trimming took 6 bases from V and 6 from J, leaving 17 bases between them. The CDR3 region is CASSFGTDWSGELFF. Here the CDR3 DNA reads TGTGCCAGCAGCTTCGGGACGGACTGGTCCGGGGAGCTGTTTTTT.

This clonotype came up many times. V usage is TRBV12-5 and J usage is TRBJ2-7; maybe TRBD1 (5 bases). The germline CDR1 and CDR2 sequences are LGHNT and FRNRAP. The CDR3 length is 12 residues. With 3 bases removed from V and 3 bases from J, the gap between germline ends came to 6 bases. The CDR3 loop reads CASGLGDYEQYF. CDR3 nucleotide sequence: TGTGCTAGTGGTTTAGGGGACTACGAGCAGTACTTC.

The chain uses TRBV20-1 and TRBJ1-1, with D tentatively TRBD1 (5 bases). CDR1 is DFQATT and CDR2 is SNEGSKA in the germline V gene (reference sequence). V lost 3 bases, J lost 2 bases, and 13 bases lay in between. This CDR3 has 14 amino acids. DNA for the CDR3: TGCAGTGCTAGCCAGGGCCTGGACAACACTGAAGCTTTCTTT. Translated, it gives CSASQGLDNTEAFF.

J is TRBJ2-7 and V is TRBV4-2; TRBD2 is a possible D gene (5 bases). The germline gives CDR1 LGHNA, CDR2 YNFKEQ. This CDR3 has 15 amino acids. Trimming removed 0 bases from V and 2 bases from J, with 11 bases in between. CDR3 loop: CASSQDGLITYEQYF. The CDR3, as DNA: TGTGCCAGCAGCCAAGACGGACTGATAACCTACGAGCAGTACTTC.

As for this clonotype: Because it lacks the conserved phenylalanine or tryptophan at the end, this CDR3 is likely a read error. The chain recombines TRBV7-2 with TRBJ2-4, with 7 bases lining up with TRBD1. This CDR3 comprises 16 residues. V lost 4 bases to trimming and J lost 0 bases; unmatched junction nucleotides: 6. The germline V gene encodes CDR1 SGHTA and CDR2 FQGNSA. This chain's CDR3 is CASSSGQILAKNIQYS. CDR3 in DNA: TGTGCCAGCAGCTCGGGACAGATCCTAGCCAAAAACATTCAGTACTCC.

The chain has TRBV4-3 and TRBJ2-1; no firm D call. V was pared by 0 bases and J by 4 bases, with 7 bases between. The CDR3 sequence is 14 residues long. The germline V gene encodes CDR1 LGHNA and CDR2 YSLEER. This CDR3 reads CASSQDELYNEQFF. In nucleotides, the CDR3 is TGCGCCAGCAGCCAAGATGAACTATACAATGAGCAGTTCTTC.

This clonotype has only a few counts. J is TRBJ2-3 and V is TRBV4-1; 10 bases fit TRBD2. Trimming took 6 bases from V and 4 from J; bases not matched to a gene: 10. The CDR3 runs to 16 residues. CDR1 and CDR2 (germline): MGHRA, YSYEKL. CDR3 residues: CASRQLAGTRADTQYF. The CDR3 DNA reads TGCGCCAGCAGGCAACTAGCGGGGACACGCGCAGATACGCAGTATTTT.

This clonotype was counted between two and nine times. This chain uses TRBV4-3 with TRBJ2-1; 9 nucleotides match TRBD2. J gave up 3 bases and V 4 bases, and 4 bases lay outside the gene matches. From germline, CDR1 is LGHNA and CDR2 YSLEER. CDR3 length: 15 residues. CDR3 residues: CASSRAGGLYNEQFF. In DNA form, the CDR3 reads TGCGCCAGCAGCCGAGCGGGGGGCCTCTACAATGAGCAGTTCTTC.

This clonotype came up many times. The chain couples TRBV6-1 to TRBJ1-2; D is undetermined. CDR1 and CDR2 (germline): MNHNS, SASEGT. Trimming cost V 3 bases and J 4 bases, with 9 bases left between them. This CDR3 contains 13 residues. For the CDR3, the DNA is TGTGCCAGCAGTGATGCCTACCCCTATGGCTACACCTTC. The encoded protein is CASSDAYPYGYTF.

This clonotype was counted many times. J is TRBJ2-3 and V is TRBV12-3 or TRBV12-4; the D is unclear. The CDR3 length is 13 residues. V dropped 5 bases and J dropped 10 bases, with 16 bases sitting between them. The CDR3 loop is CASSIALVSAQYF. The CDR3 DNA reads TGTGCCAGCAGTATTGCTCTAGTATCGGCGCAGTATTTT.

The J gene is TRBJ1-6, the V gene TRBV7-3; D might be TRBD1 (6 bases). The germline V and J ends were trimmed by 3 bases and 4 bases, with 10 bases remaining between them. This CDR3 has 15 residues. In germline, CDR1 is SGHTA, CDR2 FQGTGA. The CDR3 is CASSLDSAYNSPLHF. In DNA, the CDR3 is TGTGCCAGCAGCTTGGACAGTGCTTATAATTCACCCCTCCACTTT.

This clonotype was recorded a few times. The chain recombines TRBV29-1 with TRBJ2-7; D might be TRBD2 (5 bases). The V gene lost 4 bases and the J gene lost 0 bases, with 16 bases spanning the gap. The CDR3 runs to 15 residues. Germline loops: CDR1 SQVTM, CDR2 ANQGSEA. The CDR3 sequence: CSVVAQRQSSYEQYF. CDR3 coding DNA: TGCAGCGTTGTAGCCCAGCGGCAGTCCTCCTACGAGCAGTACTTC.

This clonotype occurred many times. The rearrangement links TRBV21-1 to TRBJ1-6. TRBV21-1 is annotated as a pseudogene. The CDR3 totals 16 residues. The DNA of the CDR3 is TGTGCCAGCAGCACATTCACCTGCTCCTATAATTCACCCCTCCACTTT. Protein product: CASSTFTCSYNSPLHF.

The V call is TRBV29-1, the J call TRBJ2-3; 8 bases line up with TRBD2. The CDR3 loop spans 14 amino acids. Losses at the gene ends were 6 bases for V and 2 bases for J; bases not matched to a gene: 7. Germline CDR1 is SQVTM and CDR2 is ANQGSEA. CDR3 protein: CSVIPREVTDTQYF. The CDR3 DNA is TGCAGCGTGATCCCGCGGGAGGTCACAGATACGCAGTATTTT.

This clonotype has only a few counts. V gene TRBV6-6 combines with J gene TRBJ2-3; D gene ambiguous. Per the germline V gene, CDR1 is MNHNY and CDR2 is SVGAGI (reference sequence). V gave up 6 bases and J gave up 1 base, with 11 bases separating them. The CDR3 contains 14 residues. CDR3 sequence: CASSTNGGTDTQYF. The CDR3, as DNA: TGTGCCAGCAGCACGAACGGAGGCACAGATACGCAGTATTTT.

The table lists this clonotype with a few counts. The chain employs TRBV28 and TRBJ1-1; perhaps TRBD1 as D (6 bases). Trimming stripped 2 bases from V and 6 bases from J, with 13 bases between. Germline lookup yields CDR1 MDHEN and CDR2 SYDVKM. The CDR3 runs 14 residues. The CDR3 loop reads CASSLRGAGAEAFF. The CDR3 DNA sequence: TGTGCCAGCAGTTTACGGGGGGCTGGCGCTGAAGCTTTCTTT.

This clonotype came up many times. V gene TRBV12-3 or TRBV12-4 combines with J gene TRBJ1-1; D is unresolved. V was shortened by 3 bases and J by 6 bases, with 11 bases between the two germline ends. The CDR3 loop spans 13 amino acids. For the CDR3, the DNA is TGTGCCAGCAGTTTTGGAGAGCTGGCTGAAGCTTTCTTT. This sequence encodes CASSFGELAEAFF.

The rearrangement uses TRBV7-2 and TRBJ1-5, with a possible D match to TRBD1 (6 bases). The CDR3 spans 14 residues. Germline assignment: CDR1 SGHTA and CDR2 FQGNSA. Trimming shortened V by 1 base and J by 7 bases, and 11 bases separated the two germline ends. In DNA, the CDR3 is TGTGCCAGCAGCTTAGATCAGGGGCCCCAGCCCCAGCATTTT. It specifies CASSLDQGPQPQHF.

This rearrangement joins TRBV4-1 to TRBJ2-7, with D possibly matching TRBD2 (6 bases). Per germline, CDR1 MGHRA and CDR2 YSYEKL. This CDR3 has 13 residues. V was clipped by 2 bases and J by 4 bases, with 9 bases between them. CDR3 loop: CASSQSAGYEQYF. For the CDR3, the DNA is TGCGCCAGCAGCCAATCCGCGGGATACGAGCAGTACTTC.